The clone carrying this T cell receptor beta chain appeared a few times. Its specificity is unknown. Each CDR3 protein is one row after TCRdb ran MiXCR on the reads. This sample yields approximately 13,000 distinct CDR3 sequences, of which roughly 20% are seen a single time; about 6% belongs to the top ten. The data were taken from a study of liver allograft versus peripheral blood T cells. Study in general: Liver transplant recipients had T cell receptor repertoires compared between transplanted liver and peripheral blood.

V was trimmed by 3 bases and J by 5 bases, leaving 4 bases between them. The CDR3 covers 11 residues. Germline CDR1 is MDHEN and CDR2 is SYDVKM. General study results and limits: As reported, T cell receptor repertoires inside liver allografts differed from those present in peripheral blood.

The origin of this receptor is a human patient who had a liver transplant. Some T cells may arise from the graft donor. The gene calls are TRBV28 and TRBJ1-2, with D unclear. The CDR3 DNA reads as TGTGCCAGCAGTTTCCTGTATGGCTACACCTTC. It translates to CASSFLYGYTF.